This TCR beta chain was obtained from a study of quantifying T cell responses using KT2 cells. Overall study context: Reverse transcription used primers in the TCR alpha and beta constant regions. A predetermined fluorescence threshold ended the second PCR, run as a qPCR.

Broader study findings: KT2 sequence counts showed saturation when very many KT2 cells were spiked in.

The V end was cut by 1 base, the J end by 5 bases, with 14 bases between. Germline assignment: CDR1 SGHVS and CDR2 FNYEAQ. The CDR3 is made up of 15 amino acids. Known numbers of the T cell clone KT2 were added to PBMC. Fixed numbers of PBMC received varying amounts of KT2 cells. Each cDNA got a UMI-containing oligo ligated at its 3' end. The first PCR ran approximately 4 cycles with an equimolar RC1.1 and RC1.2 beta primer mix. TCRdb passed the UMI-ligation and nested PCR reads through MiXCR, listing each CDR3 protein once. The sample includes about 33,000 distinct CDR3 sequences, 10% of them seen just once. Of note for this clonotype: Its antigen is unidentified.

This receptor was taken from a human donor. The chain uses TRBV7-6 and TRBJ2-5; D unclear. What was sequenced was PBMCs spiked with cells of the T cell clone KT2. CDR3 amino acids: CASSLDSGLPETQYF. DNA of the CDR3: TGTGCCAGCAGCTTAGACTCCGGTCTCCCGGAGACCCAGTACTTC.